This T cell receptor (beta chain) appears in the sequencing data of a study of OX40 agonist ivuxolimab in advanced cancers. Overall study context: The study gave patients intravenous ivuxolimab at 0.01 to 10 mg/kg every 2 weeks.

Only one count was recorded for this clone. The germline V gene has CDR1 LNHDA and CDR2 SQIVND (reference sequence). This CDR3 region has 13 residues. Trimming stripped 4 bases from V and 4 bases from J, with 9 bases between. This table comes from immunoSEQ multiplex PCR, and its TCRdb copy is limited to in-frame clones, with some not included. Of 28,000 or so clones in the sample, almost 85% were seen once. The clonotype comes from an adult with an advanced solid tumor such as melanoma, head and neck, liver or kidney cancer. The source material was CD4+ or CD8+ T cells sorted from blood, sampled in a trial of the OX40 agonist ivuxolimab. The chain combines TRBV19 with TRBJ2-3; perhaps TRBD1 as D (5 bases). The CDR3 DNA reads as TGTGCCAGTAGTAGACAGTCCCCAGATACGCAGTATTTT. Translating gives CASSRQSPDTQYF.